This T cell receptor beta chain was identified in a study of OX40 agonist ivuxolimab in advanced cancers. Study information: Patients were treated with intravenous ivuxolimab, dosed at 0.01 to 10 mg/kg and infused every 2 weeks. Dose-escalation subjects each had hepatocellular carcinoma, melanoma, renal cell or head and neck cancer. Overall study results and limits: The mean number of expanded clones was higher in CD8+ T cells than in CD4+.

This CDR3 is built from 12 residues. The V gene lost 3 bases and the J gene lost 6 bases, with 6 bases spanning the gap. Germline V gene lookup returns CDR1 ENHRY and CDR2 SYGVKD. To note about this clone: Its antigen remains unidentified.

Assay used: immunoSEQ multiplex PCR; TCRdb lists only in-frame clones, some missing. Of just under 75,000 clones in the sample, 80% to 95% were seen once. This clonotype originated in an adult with an advanced solid tumor such as melanoma, head and neck, liver or kidney cancer. The specimen comprised CD4+ or CD8+ T cells sorted from blood, sampled in a trial of the OX40 agonist ivuxolimab. The J gene is TRBJ1-5, the V gene TRBV10-3; no firm D call. The CDR3 DNA is TGTGCCATCAGTGACGATTTTCAGCCCCAGCATTTT. This sequence encodes CAISDDFQPQHF.